The clone carrying this TCR beta chain was counted between two and nine times. Its antigen is as yet unknown. The data were taken from a study of spatial heterogeneity in lung cancer. The wider study: Raw sequencing reads included, on average, more than eight appearances of each unique TCR and UMI combination.

Regarding the study as a whole: Expanded tumor TCRs that were ubiquitous appeared in blood more at resection than follow-up.

Every TCR cDNA molecule carried a tag that served as a unique molecular identifier. Using its own MiXCR run on the 5' RACE reads, TCRdb lists one record per CDR3 protein. The sample lists approximately 90,000 distinct CDR3 sequences, roughly 10% occurring once. V was pared by 1 base and J by 1 base, with 10 bases between. The V gene's germline CDR1 is SGHVS and CDR2 FQNEAQ. CDR3 size: 15 residues. Time point described: sample taken at primary tumor resection. No cells were sorted before sequencing. The whole RNA sequenced was extracted from tumor, nontumor lung or frozen PBMC. The donor group consisted of roughly 70 patients who had untreated, early-stage non-small cell lung cancer.

The chain employs TRBV7-8 and TRBJ1-1; D not certain. The specimen was PBMCs, collected at surgery. This clonotype was obtained from a male donor with early-stage non-small cell lung cancer. The CDR3 DNA reads TGTGCCAGCAGCTTAGTAAGGGCTGAGAACACTGAAGCTTTCTTT. This sequence encodes CASSLVRAENTEAFF.